This T cell receptor (beta chain) was identified in a study of radiotherapy plus CTLA-4 blockade in lung cancer. Study conclusions and caveats: Researchers report tumor-derived TCR clones expanding in blood after radiotherapy plus ipilimumab.

The data were produced by immunoSEQ multiplex PCR, yet TCRdb's version contains in-frame clones alone and is incomplete. The sample records around 99,000 clones, 70% to 90% being singletons. This clone was detected only once. Its antigen is not identified. CDR1 is MNHEY and CDR2 is SMNVEV in the germline V gene (reference sequence). The CDR3 contains 15 residues. The V and J ends lost 5 bases and 5 bases respectively, with 16 bases between them. This sequence originates from a human donor with non-small cell lung cancer that progressed on radiotherapy plus ipilimumab. The chain combines TRBV27 with TRBJ1-5; no clear D. The material was peripheral blood, obtained from a patient treated with radiotherapy plus ipilimumab. Here the CDR3 reads CASSALVSGDQPQHF. CDR3 coding DNA: TGTGCCAGCAGTGCCCTCGTTAGCGGGGATCAGCCCCAGCATTTT.